This T cell receptor beta chain was identified during a study of blood T cell repertoires in COVID-19. At the level of the study: Acute and convalescent COVID-19 samples came from the United States, Italy and Spain. The analysed material was cDNA or gDNA that came from T cells, B-cell-depleted T cells, or PBMCs.

The CDR3 extends over 13 amino acids. Germline CDR1 reads SQVTM; CDR2 reads ANQGSEA. The J segment lost 4 bases and the V segment lost 7 bases, leaving 6 bases of the junction unmatched. In the authors' workflow: For nucleated cells, counts were estimated from reference gene primer amplification. Method: immunoSEQ multiplex PCR; TCRdb's copy keeps in-frame clones and lacks some. V and J calls and clone size are given by that table; D and trimming were obtained from the DNA. The profile shows under 100,000 clones, 89% of them singletons. The chain carries TRBV29-1 and TRBJ2-3, with 9 bases aligning to TRBD1. Sequencing input: peripheral blood. The sequence was obtained from a man aged 45-65 years with acute or convalescent COVID-19. The CDR3 loop is CSARTGAPDTQYF. The CDR3 DNA is TGCAGCGCTCGGACAGGGGCTCCAGATACGCAGTATTTT.